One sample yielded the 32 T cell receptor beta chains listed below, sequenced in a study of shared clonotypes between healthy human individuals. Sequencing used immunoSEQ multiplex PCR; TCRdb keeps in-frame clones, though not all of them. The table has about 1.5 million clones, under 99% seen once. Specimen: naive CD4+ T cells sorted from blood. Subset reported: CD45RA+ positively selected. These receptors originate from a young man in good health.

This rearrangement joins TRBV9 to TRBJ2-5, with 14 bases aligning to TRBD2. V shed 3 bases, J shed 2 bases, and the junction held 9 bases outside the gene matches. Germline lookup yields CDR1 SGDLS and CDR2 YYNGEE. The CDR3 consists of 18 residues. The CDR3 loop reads CASSAELGLAGAQETQYF. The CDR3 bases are TGTGCCAGCAGCGCCGAACTGGGACTAGCGGGAGCTCAAGAGACCCAGTACTTC. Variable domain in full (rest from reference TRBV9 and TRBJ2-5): DSGVTQTPKHLITATGQRVTLRCSPRSGDLSVYWYQQSLDQGLQFLIQYYNGEERAKGNILERFSAQQFPDLHSELNLSSLELGDSALYFCASSAELGLAGAQETQYFGPGTRLLVL.

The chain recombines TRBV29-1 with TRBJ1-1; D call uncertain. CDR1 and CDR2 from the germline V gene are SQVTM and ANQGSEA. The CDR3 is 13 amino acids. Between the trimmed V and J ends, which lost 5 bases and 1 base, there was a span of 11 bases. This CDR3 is CSVRGGQNTEAFF. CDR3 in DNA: TGCAGCGTTCGGGGAGGGCAGAACACTGAAGCTTTCTTT.

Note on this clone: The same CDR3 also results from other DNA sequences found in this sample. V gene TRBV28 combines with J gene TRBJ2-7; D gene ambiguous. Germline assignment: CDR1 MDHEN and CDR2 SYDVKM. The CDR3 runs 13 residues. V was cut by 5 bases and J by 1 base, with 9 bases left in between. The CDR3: CASSPGSSYEQYF. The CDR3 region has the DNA TGTGCCAGCAGTCCTGGATCGTCCTACGAGCAGTACTTC.

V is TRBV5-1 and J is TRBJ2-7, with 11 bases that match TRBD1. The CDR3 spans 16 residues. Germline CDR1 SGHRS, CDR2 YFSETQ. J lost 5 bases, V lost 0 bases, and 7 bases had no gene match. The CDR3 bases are TGCGCCAGCAGCTTGGCCAAAGGACAGGGGGCCCACGAGCAGTACTTC. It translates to CASSLAKGQGAHEQYF.

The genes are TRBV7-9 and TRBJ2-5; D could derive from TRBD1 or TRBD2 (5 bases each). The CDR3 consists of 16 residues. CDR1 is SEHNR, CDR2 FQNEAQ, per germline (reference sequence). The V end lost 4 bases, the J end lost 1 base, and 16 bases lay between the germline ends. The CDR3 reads CASSSPFRDAQETQYF. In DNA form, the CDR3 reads TGTGCCAGCAGCTCGCCTTTCCGGGACGCCCAAGAGACCCAGTACTTC.

The CDR3 is CASSPTISGSNYGYTF. The CDR3 DNA follows: TGTGCCAGCAGCCCAACCATATCCGGGAGTAACTATGGCTACACCTTC. J is TRBJ1-2 and V is TRBV5-4; D gene uncertain. Trimming stripped 4 bases from V and 1 base from J, with 17 bases between. This CDR3 has 16 amino acids. Germline CDR1 reads SGHNT; CDR2 reads YYREEE (reference sequence). The whole variable domain, remainder taken from reference TRBV5-4 and TRBJ1-2, is ETGVTQSPTHLIKTRGQQVTLRCSSQSGHNTVSWYQQALGQGPQFIFQYYREEENGRGNFPPRFSGLQFPNYSSELNVNALELDDSALYLCASSPTISGSNYGYTFGSGTRLTVV.

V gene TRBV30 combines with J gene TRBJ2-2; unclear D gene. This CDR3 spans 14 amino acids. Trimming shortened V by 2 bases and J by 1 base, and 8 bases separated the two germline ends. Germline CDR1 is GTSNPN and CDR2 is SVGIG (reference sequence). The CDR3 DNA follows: TGTGCCTGGAGTTTAACGGTGAACACCGGGGAGCTGTTTTTT. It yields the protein CAWSLTVNTGELFF. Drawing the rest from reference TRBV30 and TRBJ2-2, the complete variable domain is SQTIHQWPATLVQPVGSPLSLECTVEGTSNPNLYWYRQAAGRGLQLLFYSVGIGQISSEVPQNLSASRPQDRQFILSSKKLLLSDSGFYLCAWSLTVNTGELFFGEGSRLTVL.

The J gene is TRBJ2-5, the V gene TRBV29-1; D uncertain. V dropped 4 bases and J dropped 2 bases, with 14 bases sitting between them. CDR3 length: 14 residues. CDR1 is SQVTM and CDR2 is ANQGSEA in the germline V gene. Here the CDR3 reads CSVGRGQIQETQYF. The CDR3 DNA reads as TGCAGCGTTGGGAGAGGCCAGATACAAGAGACCCAGTACTTC.

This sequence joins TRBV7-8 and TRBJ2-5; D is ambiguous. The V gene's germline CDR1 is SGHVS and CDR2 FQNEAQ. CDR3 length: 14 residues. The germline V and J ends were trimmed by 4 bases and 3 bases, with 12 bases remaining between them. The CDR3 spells CASSSITGKETQYF. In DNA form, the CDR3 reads TGTGCCAGCAGCTCAATAACCGGAAAAGAGACCCAGTACTTC.

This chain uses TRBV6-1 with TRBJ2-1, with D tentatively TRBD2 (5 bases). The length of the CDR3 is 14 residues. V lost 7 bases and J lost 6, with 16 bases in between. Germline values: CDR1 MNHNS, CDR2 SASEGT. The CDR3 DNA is TGTGCCAGCACCACGCGGGCGGTCTCCAATGAGCAGTTCTTC. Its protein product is CASTTRAVSNEQFF.

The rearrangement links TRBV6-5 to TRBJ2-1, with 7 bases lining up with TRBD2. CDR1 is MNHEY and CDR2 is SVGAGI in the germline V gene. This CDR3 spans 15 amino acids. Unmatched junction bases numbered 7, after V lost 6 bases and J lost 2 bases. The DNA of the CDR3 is TGTGCCAGCAGCCAAACGGGAGGCCCCTACAATGAGCAGTTCTTC. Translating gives CASSQTGGPYNEQFF.

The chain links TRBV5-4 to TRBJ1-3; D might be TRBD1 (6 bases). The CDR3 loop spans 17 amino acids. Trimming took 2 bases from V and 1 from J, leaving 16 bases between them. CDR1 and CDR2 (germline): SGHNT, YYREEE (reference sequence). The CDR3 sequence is CASSFPGDRLSGNTIYF. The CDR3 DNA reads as TGTGCCAGCAGCTTCCCCGGAGACAGGTTATCTGGAAACACCATATATTTT. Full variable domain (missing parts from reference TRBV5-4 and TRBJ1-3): ETGVTQSPTHLIKTRGQQVTLRCSSQSGHNTVSWYQQALGQGPQFIFQYYREEENGRGNFPPRFSGLQFPNYSSELNVNALELDDSALYLCASSFPGDRLSGNTIYFGEGSWLTVV.

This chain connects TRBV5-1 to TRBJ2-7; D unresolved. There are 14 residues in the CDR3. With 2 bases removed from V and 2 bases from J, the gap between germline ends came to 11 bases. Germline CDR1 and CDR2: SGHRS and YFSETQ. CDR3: CASSLRTDTYEQYF. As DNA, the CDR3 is TGCGCCAGCAGCTTACGGACGGATACCTACGAGCAGTACTTC.

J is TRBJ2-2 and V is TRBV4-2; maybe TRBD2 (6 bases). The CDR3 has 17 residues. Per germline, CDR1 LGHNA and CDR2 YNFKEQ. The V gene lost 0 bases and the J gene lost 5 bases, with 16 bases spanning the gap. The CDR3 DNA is TGTGCCAGCAGCCAAGAGATAGGCGGGGTGGCAACCGGGGAGCTGTTTTTT. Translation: CASSQEIGGVATGELFF.

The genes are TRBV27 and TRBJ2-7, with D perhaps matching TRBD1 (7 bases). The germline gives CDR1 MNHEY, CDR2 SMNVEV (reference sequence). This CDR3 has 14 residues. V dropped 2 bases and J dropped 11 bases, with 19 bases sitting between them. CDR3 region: CASSLAGQTTTEYF. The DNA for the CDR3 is TGTGCCAGCAGTTTAGCGGGACAGACTACGACGGAGTACTTC.

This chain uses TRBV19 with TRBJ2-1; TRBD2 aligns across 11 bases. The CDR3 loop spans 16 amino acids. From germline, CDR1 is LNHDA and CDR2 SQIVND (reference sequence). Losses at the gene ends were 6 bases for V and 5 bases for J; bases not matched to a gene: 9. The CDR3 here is CASSVASGRFHNEQFF. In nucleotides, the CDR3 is TGTGCCAGTAGCGTAGCTAGCGGGAGGTTCCACAATGAGCAGTTCTTC.

This chain's CDR3 is CASSVGTATYEQYF. The CDR3 DNA follows: TGTGCCAGCAGCGTCGGGACGGCAACCTACGAGCAGTACTTC. The V and J genes are TRBV9 and TRBJ2-7, with D perhaps being TRBD1 or TRBD2 (5 bases each). This CDR3 is built from 14 residues. In germline, CDR1 is SGDLS, CDR2 YYNGEE. The V and J ends lost 2 bases and 2 bases respectively, with 11 bases between them. The full variable domain, in which reference TRBV9 and TRBJ2-7 provide the parts outside the CDR3, is DSGVTQTPKHLITATGQRVTLRCSPRSGDLSVYWYQQSLDQGLQFLIQYYNGEERAKGNILERFSAQQFPDLHSELNLSSLELGDSALYFCASSVGTATYEQYFGPGTRLTVT.

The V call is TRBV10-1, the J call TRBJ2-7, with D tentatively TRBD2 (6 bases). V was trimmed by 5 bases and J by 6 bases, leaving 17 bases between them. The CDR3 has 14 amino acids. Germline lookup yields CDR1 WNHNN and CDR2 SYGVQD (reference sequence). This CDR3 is CASSRGLSAGEQYF. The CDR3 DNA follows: TGCGCCAGCAGTCGAGGACTATCGGCAGGCGAGCAGTACTTC.

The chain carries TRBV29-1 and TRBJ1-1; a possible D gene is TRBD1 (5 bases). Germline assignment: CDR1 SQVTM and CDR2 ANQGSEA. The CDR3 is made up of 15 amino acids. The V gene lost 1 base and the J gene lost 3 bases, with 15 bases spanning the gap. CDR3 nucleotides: TGCAGCGTTGAAGGTACTACGCAGGGCGACACTGAAGCTTTCTTT. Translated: CSVEGTTQGDTEAFF.

CDR3 in amino acids: CSVVASLAGETQYF. The CDR3 DNA reads TGCAGCGTCGTGGCTTCTTTGGCTGGAGAGACCCAGTACTTC. This chain joins TRBV29-1 and TRBJ2-5; no clear D gene. The CDR3 has 14 residues. Germline assignment: CDR1 SQVTM and CDR2 ANQGSEA. V lost 6 bases to trimming and J lost 4 bases, with 18 bases between them.

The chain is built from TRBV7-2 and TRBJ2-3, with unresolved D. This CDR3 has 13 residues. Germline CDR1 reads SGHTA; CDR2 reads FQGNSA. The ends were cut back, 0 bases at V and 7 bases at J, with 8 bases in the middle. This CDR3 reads CASSLAPGNTQYF. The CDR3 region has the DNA TGTGCCAGCAGCTTAGCCCCCGGAAATACGCAGTATTTT.

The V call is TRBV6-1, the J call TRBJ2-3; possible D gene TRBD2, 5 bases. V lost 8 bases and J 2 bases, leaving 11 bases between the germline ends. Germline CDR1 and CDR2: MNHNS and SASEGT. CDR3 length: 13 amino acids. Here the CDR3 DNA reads TGTGCCAGCGAGGACTCCTACACAGATACGCAGTATTTT. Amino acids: CASEDSYTDTQYF.

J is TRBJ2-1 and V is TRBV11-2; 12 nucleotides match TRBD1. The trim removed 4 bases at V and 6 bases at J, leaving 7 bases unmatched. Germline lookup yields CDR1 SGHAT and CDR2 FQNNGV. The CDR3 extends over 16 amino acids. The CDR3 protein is CASSSIEGQGANEQFF. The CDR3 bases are TGTGCCAGCAGCTCCATTGAGGGACAGGGGGCCAATGAGCAGTTCTTC.

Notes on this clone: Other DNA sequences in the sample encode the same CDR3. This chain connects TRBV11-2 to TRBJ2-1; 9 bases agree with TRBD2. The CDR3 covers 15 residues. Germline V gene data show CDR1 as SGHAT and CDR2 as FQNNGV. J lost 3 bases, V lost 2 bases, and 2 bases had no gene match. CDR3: CASSLSSGNYNEQFF. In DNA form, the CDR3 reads TGTGCCAGCAGCTTATCTAGCGGGAACTACAATGAGCAGTTCTTC.

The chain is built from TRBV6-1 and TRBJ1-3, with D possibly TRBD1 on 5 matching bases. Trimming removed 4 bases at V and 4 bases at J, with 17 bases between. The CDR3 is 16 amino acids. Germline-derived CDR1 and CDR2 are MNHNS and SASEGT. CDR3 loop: CASSGRTERGGNTIYF. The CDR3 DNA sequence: TGTGCCAGCAGTGGCAGGACCGAACGGGGGGGAAACACCATATATTTT.

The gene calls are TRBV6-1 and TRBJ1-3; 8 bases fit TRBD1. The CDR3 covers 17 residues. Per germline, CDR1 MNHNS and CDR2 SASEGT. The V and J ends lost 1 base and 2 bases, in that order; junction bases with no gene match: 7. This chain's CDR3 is CASSEVWTGLTGNTIYF. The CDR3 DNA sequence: TGTGCCAGCAGTGAAGTCTGGACAGGGCTGACTGGAAACACCATATATTTT.

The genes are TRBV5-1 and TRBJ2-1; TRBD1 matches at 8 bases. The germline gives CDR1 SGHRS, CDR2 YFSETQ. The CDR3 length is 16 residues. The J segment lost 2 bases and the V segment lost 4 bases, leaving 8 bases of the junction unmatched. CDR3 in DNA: TGCGCCAGCAGCCCTCGTACAGGGGGTCCCTACAATGAGCAGTTCTTC. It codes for CASSPRTGGPYNEQFF.

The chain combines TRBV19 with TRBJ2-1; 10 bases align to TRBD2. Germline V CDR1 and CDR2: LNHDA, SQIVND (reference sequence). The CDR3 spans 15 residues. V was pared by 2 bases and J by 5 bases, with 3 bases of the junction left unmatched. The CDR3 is CASSIRGLADNEQFF. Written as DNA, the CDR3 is TGTGCCAGTAGTATACGCGGACTAGCGGACAATGAGCAGTTCTTC. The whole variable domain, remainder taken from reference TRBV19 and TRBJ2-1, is DGGITQSPKYLFRKEGQNVTLSCEQNLNHDAMYWYRQDPGQGLRLIYYSQIVNDFQKGDIAEGYSVSREKKESFPLTVTSAQKNPTAFYLCASSIRGLADNEQFFGPGTRLTVL.

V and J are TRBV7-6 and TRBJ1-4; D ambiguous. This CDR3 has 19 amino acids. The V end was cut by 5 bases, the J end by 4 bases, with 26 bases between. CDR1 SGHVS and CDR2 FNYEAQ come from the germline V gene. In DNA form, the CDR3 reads TGTGCCAGCAGCGAACGACAAGCTCGACTAGCAGGAATTAATGAAAAACTGTTTTTT. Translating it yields CASSERQARLAGINEKLFF.

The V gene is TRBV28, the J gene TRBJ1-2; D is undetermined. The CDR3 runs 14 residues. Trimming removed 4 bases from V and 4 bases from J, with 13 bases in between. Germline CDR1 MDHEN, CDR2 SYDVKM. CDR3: CASSYGRALYGYTF. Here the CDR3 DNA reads TGTGCCAGCAGTTACGGTCGGGCTCTCTATGGCTACACCTTC.

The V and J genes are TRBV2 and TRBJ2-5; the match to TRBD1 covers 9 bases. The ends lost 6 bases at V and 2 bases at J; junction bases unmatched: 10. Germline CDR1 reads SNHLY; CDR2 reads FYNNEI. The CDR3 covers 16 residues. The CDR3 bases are TGTGCCAGCAGGCGGGACAGGGTGTCGCCTCAAGAGACCCAGTACTTC. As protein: CASRRDRVSPQETQYF.

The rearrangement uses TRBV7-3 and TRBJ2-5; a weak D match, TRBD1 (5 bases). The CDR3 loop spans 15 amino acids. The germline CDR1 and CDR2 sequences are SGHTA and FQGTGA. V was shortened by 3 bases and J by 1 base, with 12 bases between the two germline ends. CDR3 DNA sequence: TGTGCCAGCAGCTTGGCAGGGTTTTCCCAAGAGACCCAGTACTTC. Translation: CASSLAGFSQETQYF.